This T cell receptor (beta chain) stems from a study of T cell repertoires in cytomegalovirus infection. Study information: In the study, CMV epitopes included recently identified HLA-C-restricted and well-studied HLA-B-restricted ones. Public TCR beta signature analysis indicated the presence of both CMV infection and matching HLA type.

One entry per CDR3 protein, called by TCRdb with MiXCR from the reads. The table lists about 830,000 distinct CDR3 sequences, roughly 33% of them singletons. With 0 bases removed from V and 7 bases from J, the gap between germline ends came to 15 bases. Germline V lookup: CDR1 MNHEY, CDR2 SVGAGI. CDR3 length: 15 residues. Study-wide points: Cumulative frequency (of public TCR beta family members) identified carriers of CMV plus the relevant HLA. There were HLA-C-restricted CMV-specific TCR beta clonotypes dominating the ex vivo response.

Concerning this clonotype: The antigen remains unidentified.

The chain has TRBV6-5 and TRBJ1-1; D unresolved. Sequencing used cultured CD8+ T cells from PBMCs, obtained from culture after CMV antigen stimulation. This clonotype was obtained from a human donor in good health (CMV status not recorded). Some clones in this sample may be carry-over from other donors' samples. CDR3 residues: CASSYSAGPGYEAFF. Here the CDR3 DNA reads TGTGCCAGCAGTTACTCAGCCGGGCCTGGATATGAAGCTTTCTTT.